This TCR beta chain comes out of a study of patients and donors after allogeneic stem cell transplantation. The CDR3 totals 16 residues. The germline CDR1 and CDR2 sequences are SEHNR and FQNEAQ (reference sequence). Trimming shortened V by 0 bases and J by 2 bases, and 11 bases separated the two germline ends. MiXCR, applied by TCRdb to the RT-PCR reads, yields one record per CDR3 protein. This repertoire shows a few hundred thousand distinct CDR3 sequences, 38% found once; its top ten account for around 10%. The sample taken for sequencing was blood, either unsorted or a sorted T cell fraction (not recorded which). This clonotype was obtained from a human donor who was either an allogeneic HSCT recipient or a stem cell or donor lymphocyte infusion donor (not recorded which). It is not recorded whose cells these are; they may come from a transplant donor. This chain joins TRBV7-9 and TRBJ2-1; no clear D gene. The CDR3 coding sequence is TGTGCCAGCAGCTTAGCCGCAGGTACGACCTACAATGAGCAGTTCTTC. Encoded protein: CASSLAAGTTYNEQFF.